Listed below are T cell receptor beta chains from one sample, sequenced in a study of blood T cell repertoires in COVID-19. Repertoires were generated with immunoSEQ multiplex PCR, while TCRdb's copy carries only in-frame clones and drops some. Of about 260,000 clones listed, around 90% are singletons. The sequencing input was peripheral blood. These TCRs come from a woman aged 60 to 75 with COVID-19, enrolled during active disease. Both conserved end residues are part of each CDR3. A D gene is named only where the DNA matches it firmly. Part of the rows lack a size; the others show once, few, many or a class for expanded clones.

v_call: TRBV5-6
j_call: TRBJ1-5
clone_size: .
d_call: TRBD1
cdr3_nt: TGTGCCAGCAGTTACGCCGGGACAGCCAATCAGCCCCAGCATTTT
cdr3_aa: CASSYAGTANQPQHF

v_call: TRBV5-5
j_call: TRBJ2-3
clone_size: .
d_call: .
cdr3_nt: TGTGCCAGCAGCTTGCAGGGCACAGATACGCAGTATTTT
cdr3_aa: CASSLQGTDTQYF

v_call: TRBV10-2
j_call: TRBJ1-5
clone_size: .
d_call: .
cdr3_nt: TGCGCCAGTACGACAGGTTTGGATCAGCCCCAGCATTTT
cdr3_aa: CASTTGLDQPQHF

v_call: TRBV28
j_call: TRBJ1-5
clone_size: .
d_call: TRBD1
cdr3_nt: TGTGCCAGCAGTTTGGGGGACAGATTAAATCAGCCCCAGCATTTT
cdr3_aa: CASSLGDRLNQPQHF

v_call: TRBV5-6
j_call: TRBJ2-7
clone_size: .
d_call: .
cdr3_nt: TGTGCCAGCAGCCTGCCTAAGACAGGGAGGTACGAGCAGTACTTC
cdr3_aa: CASSLPKTGRYEQYF

v_call: TRBV19
j_call: TRBJ1-2
clone_size: .
d_call: .
cdr3_nt: TGTGCCAGTAGTGAAACCCCAGGGGTCTGGGGCTACACCTTC
cdr3_aa: CASSETPGVWGYTF

v_call: TRBV5-1
j_call: TRBJ1-2
clone_size: .
d_call: .
cdr3_nt: TGCGCCAGCAGCTTGGAGGGGGTAGCTAACTATGGCTACACCTTC
cdr3_aa: CASSLEGVANYGYTF

v_call: TRBV9
j_call: TRBJ1-2
clone_size: .
d_call: .
cdr3_nt: TGTGCCAGCAGCCCTGACCCCCAGGGGCGAGGCTACACCTTC
cdr3_aa: CASSPDPQGRGYTF

v_call: TRBV28
j_call: TRBJ2-7
clone_size: .
d_call: .
cdr3_nt: TGTGCCAGCAGTTTACAGGGCCCCTACGAGCAGTACTTC
cdr3_aa: CASSLQGPYEQYF

v_call: TRBV18
j_call: TRBJ1-4
clone_size: .
d_call: .
cdr3_nt: TGTGCCAGCTCACCACAGGGGCGGGAAGAAAAACTGTTTTTT
cdr3_aa: CASSPQGREEKLFF

v_call: TRBV6-5
j_call: TRBJ2-7
clone_size: .
d_call: TRBD2
cdr3_nt: TGTGCCAGCAGGTCTAGCGGGAGAGACGAGCAGTACTTC
cdr3_aa: CASRSSGRDEQYF

v_call: TRBV27
j_call: TRBJ2-7
clone_size: .
d_call: TRBD1
cdr3_nt: TGTGCCAGCAGTATCCTCCCGCTTCCGGGACAGCAGGACTACGAGCAGTACTTC
cdr3_aa: CASSILPLPGQQDYEQYF

v_call: TRBV18
j_call: TRBJ2-1
clone_size: .
d_call: .
cdr3_nt: TGTGCCAGCTCACCGGACAGAACAACCTGCGTCTTC
cdr3_aa: CASSPDRTTCVF

v_call: TRBV4-3
j_call: TRBJ1-2
clone_size: .
d_call: TRBD1
cdr3_nt: TGCGCCAGCAGCCAAGATCCGGGACAGGGGACTGGCTACACCTTC
cdr3_aa: CASSQDPGQGTGYTF

v_call: TRBV18
j_call: TRBJ2-7
clone_size: .
d_call: TRBD1
cdr3_nt: TGTGCCAGCTCACCACCCGGGATACCGACGCCGGAACTACAGGGGGCGATTACGTGCGAGCAGTACTTC
cdr3_aa: CASSPPGIPTPELQGAITCEQYF

v_call: TRBV9
j_call: TRBJ2-3
clone_size: .
d_call: TRBD2
cdr3_nt: TGTGCCAGCAGCGGGCGCGAGACTAGCGGGAGGGCCGGTTGGGATACGCAGTATTTT
cdr3_aa: CASSGRETSGRAGWDTQYF

v_call: TRBV27
j_call: TRBJ2-6
clone_size: .
d_call: .
cdr3_nt: TGTGCCAGCAGTTGGCGGCAGGGATTATCTGGGGCCAACGTCCTGACTTTC
cdr3_aa: CASSWRQGLSGANVLTF

v_call: TRBV5-1
j_call: TRBJ2-3
clone_size: .
d_call: TRBD2
cdr3_nt: TGCGCCAGCAGCGGTACCGGGACTAGCTCCGCATATACGCAGTATTTT
cdr3_aa: CASSGTGTSSAYTQYF

v_call: TRBV19
j_call: TRBJ1-2
clone_size: .
d_call: TRBD1
cdr3_nt: TGTGCCAGTACTCGGGACAGGGGTCTCTATGGCTACACCTTC
cdr3_aa: CASTRDRGLYGYTF

v_call: TRBV7-9
j_call: TRBJ2-3
clone_size: once
d_call: TRBD1
cdr3_nt: TGTGCCAGCAGCTTAGGACAGGGAGGCACAGATACGCAGTATTTT
cdr3_aa: CASSLGQGGTDTQYF

v_call: TRBV6-4
j_call: TRBJ1-1
clone_size: .
d_call: TRBD1
cdr3_nt: TGTGCCAGGCAACAGGGGGATAAGAACACTGAAGCTTTCTTT
cdr3_aa: CARQQGDKNTEAFF

v_call: TRBV6-6
j_call: TRBJ1-1
clone_size: .
d_call: .
cdr3_nt: TGTGCCAGCAGTTACGGGGGGATGAACACTGAAGCTTTCTTT
cdr3_aa: CASSYGGMNTEAFF

v_call: TRBV5-1
j_call: TRBJ1-1
clone_size: few
d_call: TRBD1
cdr3_nt: TGCGCCAGCAGCGCGGGGACAGTGAACACTGAAGCTTTCTTT
cdr3_aa: CASSAGTVNTEAFF

v_call: TRBV5-1
j_call: TRBJ2-5
clone_size: .
d_call: TRBD1
cdr3_nt: TGCGCCAGCAGGCATACCGGGACAGTCGAAGAGCCTGAGACCCAGTACTTC
cdr3_aa: CASRHTGTVEEPETQYF

v_call: TRBV7-2
j_call: TRBJ2-3
clone_size: .
d_call: .
cdr3_nt: TGTGCCAGCAGCTTCGGTGTCGGAGGCTCAGATACGCAGTATTTT
cdr3_aa: CASSFGVGGSDTQYF

v_call: TRBV15
j_call: TRBJ1-5
clone_size: .
d_call: .
cdr3_nt: TGTGCCACCAGCAGAGATTATCGGGGGGCTGGCAATCAGCCCCAGCATTTT
cdr3_aa: CATSRDYRGAGNQPQHF

v_call: TRBV29-1
j_call: TRBJ2-7
clone_size: .
d_call: .
cdr3_nt: TGCAGCGTCGCGGGACTCGGGTACGAGCAGTACTTC
cdr3_aa: CSVAGLGYEQYF

v_call: TRBV5-1
j_call: TRBJ2-1
clone_size: .
d_call: TRBD1
cdr3_nt: TGCGCCAGCAGCCGGGACAGGGCAAATGAGCAGTTCTTC
cdr3_aa: CASSRDRANEQFF

v_call: TRBV19
j_call: TRBJ1-5
clone_size: .
d_call: .
cdr3_nt: TGTGCCAGTAGTATAGGAGGAGGGGACCTACCCCGGCATTTT
cdr3_aa: CASSIGGGDLPRHF

v_call: TRBV29-1
j_call: TRBJ2-7
clone_size: .
d_call: TRBD1
cdr3_nt: TGCAGCGTTGCACCACAAGGACAGGGGCTGGCGCAGTACTTC
cdr3_aa: CSVAPQGQGLAQYF

v_call: TRBV28
j_call: TRBJ2-1
clone_size: .
d_call: .
cdr3_nt: TGTGCCAGCAGCCCACAGGAGCTGGGATACAATGAGCAGTTCTTC
cdr3_aa: CASSPQELGYNEQFF

v_call: TRBV30
j_call: TRBJ1-1
clone_size: .
d_call: .
cdr3_nt: TGTGCCTGGAGTCGGGGGATGAACACTGAAGCTTTCTTT
cdr3_aa: CAWSRGMNTEAFF

v_call: TRBV6-1
j_call: TRBJ2-1
clone_size: .
d_call: TRBD2
cdr3_nt: TGTGCCAGCAGTGGACTAGCGGGAGCCGGGGGGTACAATGAGCAGTTCTTC
cdr3_aa: CASSGLAGAGGYNEQFF

v_call: TRBV19
j_call: TRBJ1-4
clone_size: .
d_call: .
cdr3_nt: TGTGCCAGTAGTATCGGCCGGAGGGATAATGAAAAACTGTTTTTT
cdr3_aa: CASSIGRRDNEKLFF

v_call: TRBV5-1
j_call: TRBJ2-1
clone_size: .
d_call: TRBD1
cdr3_nt: TGCGCCAGCAGGATGACAGGGACCTCCTACAATGAGCAGTTCTTC
cdr3_aa: CASRMTGTSYNEQFF

v_call: TRBV5-4
j_call: TRBJ2-7
clone_size: .
d_call: .
cdr3_nt: TGTGCCAGCAGCTTGGGGGGTTACGGGGAGAGAGGCGAGCAGTACTTC
cdr3_aa: CASSLGGYGERGEQYF

v_call: TRBV5-4
j_call: TRBJ1-2
clone_size: .
d_call: .
cdr3_nt: TGTGCCAGCAGCGTAGCAGGGATTCCGGGCTACACCTTC
cdr3_aa: CASSVAGIPGYTF

v_call: TRBV7-2
j_call: TRBJ2-7
clone_size: few
d_call: .
cdr3_nt: TGTGCCAGCAGCTTAGGCGGGATCTCCTACGAGCAGTACTTC
cdr3_aa: CASSLGGISYEQYF

v_call: TRBV11-3
j_call: TRBJ2-3
clone_size: .
d_call: TRBD1
cdr3_nt: TGTGCCAGCAGCCCGACAGGGTCAGATACGCAGTATTTT
cdr3_aa: CASSPTGSDTQYF

v_call: TRBV5-8
j_call: TRBJ2-1
clone_size: .
d_call: .
cdr3_nt: TGTGCCAGCAGCTGGGGCGGGACCCTCTACAATGAGCAGTTCTTC
cdr3_aa: CASSWGGTLYNEQFF

v_call: TRBV5-1
j_call: TRBJ1-1
clone_size: .
d_call: TRBD1
cdr3_nt: TGCGCCAGCAGCTCTCTTACAGGGGACACTGAAGCTTTCTTT
cdr3_aa: CASSSLTGDTEAFF

v_call: TRBV19
j_call: TRBJ2-3
clone_size: .
d_call: .
cdr3_nt: TGTGCCAGTAGTCCCCGGGGGTTCAGCACAGATACGCAGTATTTT
cdr3_aa: CASSPRGFSTDTQYF

v_call: TRBV27
j_call: TRBJ1-5
clone_size: .
d_call: .
cdr3_nt: TGTGCCAGCAGTTTATGGGCGCAGGGTTTGGGTAGCAATCAGCCCCAGCATTTT
cdr3_aa: CASSLWAQGLGSNQPQHF

v_call: TRBV11-3
j_call: TRBJ2-3
clone_size: .
d_call: .
cdr3_nt: TGTGCCAGCAGCCCCCCAGGAGGAGATACGCAGTATTTT
cdr3_aa: CASSPPGGDTQYF

v_call: TRBV28
j_call: TRBJ1-2
clone_size: .
d_call: .
cdr3_nt: TGTGCCAGCAGTCCCCCGGACCGGGAGGATGGCTACACCTTC
cdr3_aa: CASSPPDREDGYTF

v_call: TRBV6-4
j_call: TRBJ1-6
clone_size: .
d_call: .
cdr3_nt: TGTGCCAGCAGCGATACAGGGAACTCACCCCTCCACTTT
cdr3_aa: CASSDTGNSPLHF

v_call: TRBV30
j_call: TRBJ2-1
clone_size: .
d_call: TRBD2
cdr3_nt: TGTGCCTGGAATTATCCGGGACTAGCGTCCTCCTACAATGAGCAGTTCTTC
cdr3_aa: CAWNYPGLASSYNEQFF

v_call: TRBV4-1
j_call: TRBJ2-7
clone_size: .
d_call: TRBD2
cdr3_nt: TGCGCCAGCAGCCAAGAGGGGGGGTTCTACGAGCAGTACTTC
cdr3_aa: CASSQEGGFYEQYF

v_call: TRBV18
j_call: TRBJ2-5
clone_size: once
d_call: .
cdr3_nt: TGTGCCAGCTCACCAGTCCGAGGGGAGACCCAGTACTTC
cdr3_aa: CASSPVRGETQYF